This TCR beta chain stems from a study of post-analysis software for immune sequencing data. At the level of the study: Disease trajectories encompassed relapsing-remitting, secondary progressive and progressive-relapsing multiple sclerosis.

Turning to this clonotype: Its specificity is unknown.

The CDR3 loop spans 14 amino acids. Each TCR beta cDNA library carried unique molecular identifiers. Yield was roughly 500,000 cDNA molecules from roughly 0.93 to 9.6 million T cells. TCRdb reanalysed the PCR reads using MiXCR and keeps one entry per CDR3 protein. This table has about 430,000 distinct CDR3 sequences, 39% appearing once. The study, taken as a whole, reports: Multiple sclerosis patients had significantly lower normalized Chao1 diversity than controls. Patients showed TRBV5-6, TRBV5-1 and TRBV20-1 among five TRBV segments more frequent than in controls. F measure showed strong co-clustering of same-batch samples.

This TCR was sampled from a girl aged 2-10 years with multiple sclerosis. The sample taken for sequencing was blood. The chain uses TRBV12-3 or TRBV12-4 and TRBJ2-5, with 7 bases identical to TRBD1. The end of the DNA is better explained by TRBJ2-7, so the J call may be wrong. The CDR3 coding sequence is TGTGCCAGCAGTCCGGGACAGACGACCTACGAGCAGTACTTC. It yields the protein CASSPGQTTYEQYF.